This T cell receptor (beta chain) was recorded in a study of tumour-infiltrating T cells in Burkitt lymphoma. Whole-study context: The Burkitt lymphoma cohort spanned all epidemiological subtypes. Repertoire clonality predicted overall and progression-free survival. General observations from the study: Several public clonotypes recurred in numerous Burkitt lymphoma patients.

Concerning this clone: Its antigen remains unknown.

Germline lookup yields CDR1 LNHDA and CDR2 SQIVND (reference sequence). V dropped 3 bases and J dropped 2 bases, with 14 bases sitting between them. This CDR3 comprises 16 residues. TCRdb keeps only in-frame clones here, not all; method: immunoSEQ multiplex PCR. This sample carries about 670 clones, about 96% of them seen once, and the ten largest clones take 4.4%. Material: tumor tissue. V is TRBV19 and J is TRBJ2-4; possibly TRBD1 for D (5 bases). The sequence derives from a human donor with Burkitt lymphoma. CDR3 sequence: CASSIRAGMPKNIQYF. For the CDR3, the DNA is TGTGCCAGTAGTATTAGGGCAGGGATGCCCAAAAACATTCAGTACTTC.